This T cell receptor beta chain was retrieved from a study (dated by TCRdb to the mid-2010s). Receptor amplification or capture employed RT-PCR. Instrument on record: Illumina MiSeq. TCRdb took the public reads, trimmed them with fastp at Q25, ran MiXCR for clone calling and kept in-frame beta chains. Under each unique CDR3 protein, matching rows form one entry showing the most common genes and DNA. Counted in this sample were about 700,000 distinct CDR3 sequences; 13% to 15% of them appeared once. 3.6% of the sample is held by the ten biggest clonotypes. This clonotype was seen a few times. Its recognized antigen is unknown. The record has no base qualities; no much larger clone is one base away. The origin of this receptor is a female donor in good health, serving as a healthy control. Material for sequencing was memory CD4+ T cells from blood.

The CDR3 in this case is CASSGMTSGRALYNEQFF. The DNA reads as follows: TGCGCCAGCAGTGGGATGACTAGCGGGAGGGCCCTCTACAATGAGCAGTTCTTC. The chain was built from TRBV10-1 and TRBJ2-1, with TRBD2 matching 14 junction bases. V is pruned by 4 bases and J by 3 bases, leaving 8 bases of the junction without a gene match. Reading the germline V gene (reference sequence) gives CDR1 WNHNN and CDR2 SYGVQD. Spanning cysteine to phenylalanine, the CDR3 consists of 18 amino acids. This entry keeps only the CDR3 DNA: 54 bases, framed from base 1.